This section outlines one TCR beta chain sequence together with its context. Its antigen is unidentified. These data are taken from a study of human thymus T cells. V lost 8 bases, J lost 2 bases, and 12 bases lay in between. This CDR3 spans 12 amino acids. Germline V gene sequence: CDR1 GTSNPN, CDR2 SVGIG (reference sequence). Only four of the eight donors provided an approximately 0.45-1 mL blood sample. Study outcomes and limitations: Thymic and blood repertoires seemed to show skewed V and J gene use.

Profiled with immunoSEQ multiplex PCR; TCRdb holds only in-frame clones, not every one. The table records more than 50,000 clones, approximately 95% of them present only once. This TCR derives from a boy younger than two with a congenital heart defect but otherwise immunologically healthy. Sequencing was performed on blood. The chain couples TRBV30 to TRBJ1-2, with D perhaps matching TRBD1 (6 bases). The CDR3 sequence is CALGGQNYGYTF. CDR3 DNA: TGTGCCCTCGGGGGGCAGAACTATGGCTACACCTTC.